This T cell receptor beta chain was identified during a study of early T cells in non-severe SARS-CoV-2 infection. MiXCR, run by TCRdb on the 5' RACE reads, gives a single entry per CDR3 protein. The sample includes roughly 120,000 distinct CDR3 sequences, around 14% of them seen just once. This clonotype was recorded many times. The antigen remains unidentified. Trimming removed 0 bases at V and 4 bases at J, with 11 bases between. This CDR3 contains 15 residues. From germline, CDR1 is SGHRS and CDR2 YFSETQ. Study findings and constraints: The VDJdb matching leaned toward anti-spike CD8 responses and overlooked private and CD4 specificities.

Sequencing input: whole blood. J is TRBJ2-1 and V is TRBV5-1, with a tentative D call TRBD2 (5 bases). This receptor was obtained from an adult who was a healthcare worker with PCR-confirmed SARS-CoV-2 infection or an uninfected control (not recorded which). The CDR3 is CASSLGADRYNEQFF. DNA for the CDR3: TGCGCCAGCAGCTTGGGAGCGGATCGGTACAATGAGCAGTTCTTC.